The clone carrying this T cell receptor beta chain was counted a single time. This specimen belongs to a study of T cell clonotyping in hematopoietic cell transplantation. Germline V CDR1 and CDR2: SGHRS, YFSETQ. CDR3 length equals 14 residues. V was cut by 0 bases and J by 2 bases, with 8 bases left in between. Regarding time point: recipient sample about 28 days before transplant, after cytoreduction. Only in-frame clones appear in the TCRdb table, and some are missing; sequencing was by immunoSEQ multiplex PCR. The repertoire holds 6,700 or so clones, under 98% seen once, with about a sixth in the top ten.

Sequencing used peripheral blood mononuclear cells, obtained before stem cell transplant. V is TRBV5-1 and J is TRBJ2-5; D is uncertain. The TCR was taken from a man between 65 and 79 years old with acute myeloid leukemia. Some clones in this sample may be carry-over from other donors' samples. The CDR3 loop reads CASSLVGMQETQYF. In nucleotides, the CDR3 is TGCGCCAGCAGCTTGGTAGGAATGCAAGAGACCCAGTACTTC.